These 16 T cell receptor beta chains share one sample of origin, sequenced in a study of blood T cell repertoires in COVID-19 (dated by TCRdb to 2020 to 2021). Library preparation used the immunoSEQ multiplex PCR assay. Here the immuneACCESS table is served through TCRdb, limited to in-frame sequences with V and J called. Missing clones are a known gap in these copies; in checked studies unresolved V genes cover under half, and the rest lacks a known reason. The sample profile shows tens of thousands of clones; 75% to 90% of them were found once. The leading ten clones occupy 5.8% of the sample. Sequencing was done on a sample of peripheral blood. All receptors derive from a man in his forties or fifties with active COVID-19.

The CDR3 loop reads CASSQYGVGEKLFF. Written as DNA, the CDR3 is TGCGCCAGCAGTCAATATGGTGTCGGGGAAAAACTGTTTTTT. V usage is TRBV23-1 and J usage is TRBJ1-4; no clear D gene. TRBV23-1 is an ORF, with its function uncertain. The CDR3 sequence is 14 residues long. Trimming left V 1 base short and J 8 bases short, with 11 bases between.

The genes are TRBV29-1 and TRBJ1-2; 9 positions agree with TRBD1. The CDR3 loop spans 14 amino acids. CDR1 SQVTM and CDR2 ANQGSEA come from the germline V gene. The V gene end was trimmed by 6 bases and the J gene end by 2 bases; junction bases not matched to a gene: 7. This CDR3 reads CSVQPGQGNYGYTF. The DNA of the CDR3 is TGCAGCGTCCAACCGGGACAGGGCAACTATGGCTACACCTTC.

This chain links TRBV5-1 with TRBJ1-3; no clear D. Trimming took off 1 base at V and 2 bases at J, with 7 bases between the two ends. Germline V CDR1 and CDR2: SGHRS, YFSETQ. The CDR3 is made up of 14 amino acids. For the CDR3, the DNA is TGCGCCAGCAGCTTGACCGGGACTGGAAACACCATATATTTT. Protein product: CASSLTGTGNTIYF.

The V and J genes are TRBV27 and TRBJ2-7; D perhaps matches TRBD2 (6 bases). This CDR3 is 15 amino acids long. V was shortened by 2 bases and J by 0 bases, with 11 bases between the two germline ends. Germline V gene lookup returns CDR1 MNHEY and CDR2 SMNVEV (reference sequence). CDR3 amino acids: CASSLGGDSSYEQYF. CDR3 nucleotide sequence: TGTGCCAGCAGTTTAGGAGGGGATTCCTCCTACGAGCAGTACTTC.

The V call is TRBV24-1, the J call TRBJ1-1; D uncertain. The V gene lost 7 bases and the J gene lost 8 bases, with 13 bases spanning the gap. Germline CDR1 reads KGHDR; CDR2 reads SFDVKD. This CDR3 has 12 residues. The CDR3 protein is CATRGRETEAFF. DNA of the CDR3: TGTGCCACCAGGGGGAGGGAGACGGAAGCTTTCTTT.

V gene TRBV18 combines with J gene TRBJ2-7; TRBD1 agrees at 9 bases. V gave up 6 bases and J gave up 3 bases; unmatched junction bases: 6. Germline V gives CDR1 KGHSH, CDR2 LQKENI. This CDR3 comprises 14 residues. CDR3 in DNA: TGTGCCAGCTCGGCCACGGGACAGGGCTACGAGCAGTACTTC. Its protein product is CASSATGQGYEQYF.

This clone was recorded once. The CDR3 spells CASSQRSSYNEQFF. The DNA of the CDR3 is TGTGCCAGCAGCCAGCGCAGCTCCTACAATGAGCAGTTCTTC. V usage is TRBV11-3 and J usage is TRBJ2-1, with D unclear. CDR1 and CDR2 from the germline V gene are SGHNT and YENEEA. V dropped 5 bases and J dropped 0 bases, with 8 bases sitting between them. This CDR3 has 14 residues.

This clone was observed a single time. The chain couples TRBV5-4 to TRBJ2-1; 8 nucleotides align to TRBD2. The germline V gene has CDR1 SGHNT and CDR2 YYREEE (reference sequence). CDR3 length: 13 amino acids. V gave up 4 bases and J gave up 11 bases; unmatched junction bases: 8. The CDR3 DNA reads as TGTGCCAGCAGCCGGGAGGGGGGTGGACAGCAGTTCTTC. It yields the protein CASSREGGGQQFF.

The chain employs TRBV4-1 and TRBJ1-5; tentatively, D is TRBD1 (6 bases). Germline CDR1 MGHRA, CDR2 YSYEKL. V dropped 3 bases and J dropped 2 bases, with 20 bases sitting between them. CDR3 length equals 18 residues. The CDR3 region is CASSHHTGAGARNQPQHF. CDR3 nucleotide sequence: TGCGCCAGCAGCCACCACACCGGGGCAGGGGCGCGCAATCAGCCCCAGCATTTT.

The gene calls are TRBV14 and TRBJ2-7; a possible D gene is TRBD1 (5 bases). Germline CDR1 reads SGHDN; CDR2 reads FVKESK. Trimming left V 1 base short and J 3 bases short, with 13 bases between. The CDR3 is 15 residues long. CDR3 DNA sequence: TGTGCCAGCAGCCAAGTTTTCAGGGTCCTCTACGAGCAGTACTTC. Protein product: CASSQVFRVLYEQYF. Together with reference TRBV14 and TRBJ2-7, the CDR3 gives the full variable domain: EAGVTQFPSHSVIEKGQTVTLRCDPISGHDNLYWYRRVMGKEIKFLLHFVKESKQDESGMPNNRFLAERTGGTYSTLKVQPAELEDSGVYFCASSQVFRVLYEQYFGPGTRLTVT.

V usage is TRBV20-1 and J usage is TRBJ2-3; the D gene is possibly TRBD1 (5 bases). With 3 bases removed from V and 0 bases from J, the gap between germline ends came to 13 bases. Germline values: CDR1 DFQATT, CDR2 SNEGSKA (reference sequence). This CDR3 has 15 residues. The CDR3 DNA reads TGCAGTGCTAGTAGCCGACAGTCTAGCACAGATACGCAGTATTTT. Amino acid sequence: CSASSRQSSTDTQYF.

The rearrangement joins TRBV27 to TRBJ2-3; 11 bases are a match to TRBD2. From germline, CDR1 is MNHEY and CDR2 SMNVEV (reference sequence). CDR3 size: 18 residues. J gave up 0 bases and V 3 bases, and 8 bases lay outside the gene matches. The CDR3 coding sequence is TGTGCCAGCAGTTTGGATCTAGCGGGGGGCCGGAGCACAGATACGCAGTATTTT. It translates to CASSLDLAGGRSTDTQYF.

This chain links TRBV30 with TRBJ2-7; TRBD2 agrees at 8 bases. V dropped 1 base and J dropped 0; count of bases not matched to a gene: 5. CDR3 length: 15 residues. The germline CDR1 and CDR2 sequences are GTSNPN and SVGIG (reference sequence). This chain's CDR3 is CAWSAGSGASYEQYF. The CDR3 DNA reads TGTGCCTGGAGTGCGGGTAGCGGGGCCTCCTACGAGCAGTACTTC.

The count of this clone is one. The chain's CDR3 is CASSLKTGSYEQYF. The CDR3 DNA reads as TGTGCCAGCAGCTTAAAAACAGGGTCCTACGAGCAGTACTTC. The chain couples TRBV5-4 to TRBJ2-7, with a possible D match to TRBD1 (6 bases). CDR1 SGHNT and CDR2 YYREEE come from the germline V gene (reference sequence). The V gene lost 2 bases and the J gene lost 1 base, with 10 bases spanning the gap. This CDR3 has 14 amino acids. The full variable domain, with the rest looked up from reference TRBV5-4 and TRBJ2-7, is ETGVTQSPTHLIKTRGQQVTLRCSSQSGHNTVSWYQQALGQGPQFIFQYYREEENGRGNFPPRFSGLQFPNYSSELNVNALELDDSALYLCASSLKTGSYEQYFGPGTRLTVT.

This clone was seen a few times. The gene calls are TRBV5-1 and TRBJ1-2, with 7 bases aligning to TRBD1. V gave up 3 bases and J gave up 7 bases; unmatched junction bases: 18. The CDR3 extends over 17 amino acids. Germline CDR1 and CDR2: SGHRS and YFSETQ. The CDR3 reads CASSSDRNNLLVGGYTF. For the CDR3, the DNA is TGCGCCAGCAGCTCGGACAGGAATAATCTTCTAGTAGGTGGCTACACCTTC.

The J gene is TRBJ2-1, the V gene TRBV3-1 (or the pseudogene TRBV3-2); the D is unclear. This CDR3 is 13 amino acids long. Germline V CDR1 and CDR2: LGHDT, YNNKEL (reference sequence). The V and J ends lost 5 bases and 3 bases respectively, with 8 bases between them. The CDR3 spells CASSSTGYNEQFF. The CDR3 coding sequence is TGTGCCAGCAGCTCAACGGGCTACAATGAGCAGTTCTTC.